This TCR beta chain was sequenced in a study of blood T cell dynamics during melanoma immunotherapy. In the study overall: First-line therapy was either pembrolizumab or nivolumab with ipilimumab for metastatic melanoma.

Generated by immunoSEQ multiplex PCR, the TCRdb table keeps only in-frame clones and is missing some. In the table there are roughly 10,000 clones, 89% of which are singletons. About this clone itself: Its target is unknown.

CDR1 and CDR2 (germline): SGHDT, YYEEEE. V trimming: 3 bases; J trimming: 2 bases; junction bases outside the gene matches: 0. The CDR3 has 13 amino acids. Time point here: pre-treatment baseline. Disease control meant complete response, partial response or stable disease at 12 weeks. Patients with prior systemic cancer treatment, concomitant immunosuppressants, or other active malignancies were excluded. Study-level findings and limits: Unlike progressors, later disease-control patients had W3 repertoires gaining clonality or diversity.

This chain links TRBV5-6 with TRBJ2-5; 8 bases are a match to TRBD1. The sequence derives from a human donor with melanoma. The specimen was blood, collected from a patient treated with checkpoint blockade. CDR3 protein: CASSYRGQETQYF. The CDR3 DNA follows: TGTGCCAGCAGCTACAGGGGGCAAGAGACCCAGTACTTC.